This T cell receptor beta chain derives from a study of T cells expressing NK-cell markers. TCRdb re-called the 5' RACE reads and shows each CDR3 protein once, DNA omitted. In total, the table holds fewer than 400,000 distinct CDR3 sequences. The CDR3 consists of 15 residues. In germline, CDR1 is DFQATT, CDR2 SNEGSKA (reference sequence). This TCR was sampled from a man between 18 and 69 years old in good health. V usage is TRBV20-1 and J usage is TRBJ1-2; without DNA, the TCRdb call of TRBD1 cannot be checked. Sample: blood T cells: a sorted CD56 or NKG2C T cell subset, CD4+ or CD8+ T cells, or bulk PBMC T cells (not recorded which). The CDR3: CSAEVGDRPPYGYTF.